The clone carrying this T cell receptor (beta chain) was seen a few times. Its ends do not fully match the called genes, so a read error is possible. The sample comes from a study of blood T cells in healthy people across ages. Together with a sample-barcoded 5' primer, a J-beta primer mix was included in a second PCR lasting about 7 to 11 cycles. TCRdb reanalysed the 5' RACE reads using MiXCR and keeps one entry per CDR3 protein. The sample has approximately 780,000 distinct CDR3 sequences; approximately 24% are singletons. The CDR3 runs to 14 residues. In germline, CDR1 is SEHNR, CDR2 FQNEAQ (reference sequence). This sample also appeared in a second study, on T cells of mothers and their children.

The TCR originated in a boy aged 5-17 years in good health. This sequence joins TRBV7-9 and TRBJ1-4; D possibly corresponds to TRBD1 (5 bases). Sequencing was done on a sample of blood. In DNA, the CDR3 is TGTGCCAGCATCTTGTTCGGGGGAGGTGAAAAACTTTTTTTT. Translating gives CASILFGGGEKLFF.